The 2 T cell receptor beta chains presented below share a single source sample, sequenced in a study of PD-1 blockade in classical Hodgkin lymphoma. Every patient experienced relapse after autologous stem cell transplantation, and brentuximab vedotin exposure varied. Here immunoSEQ multiplex PCR was the method, and the copy in TCRdb shows in-frame clones only, minus some. This sample has around 41,000 clones, with approximately 72% found just once. Source: peripheral blood mononuclear cells (PBMCs), taken before the second cycle of nivolumab. These receptor sequences come from a human donor with classical Hodgkin lymphoma.

The chain recombines TRBV10-3 with TRBJ1-1; 7 bases agree with TRBD1. The germline gives CDR1 ENHRY, CDR2 SYGVKD. The CDR3 loop spans 15 amino acids. Trimming cost V 6 bases and J 1 base; bases outside gene matches: 8. Here the CDR3 reads CAISMTGTENTEAFF. For the CDR3, the DNA is TGTGCCATCAGCATGACAGGGACGGAGAACACTGAAGCTTTCTTT.

V is TRBV5-5 and J is TRBJ2-7, with TRBD1 identical over 9 bases. There are 15 residues in the CDR3. Trimming cost V 4 bases and J 1 base; bases outside gene matches: 6. Germline V gene lookup returns CDR1 SGHKS and CDR2 YYEKEE (reference sequence). CDR3 residues: CASSGEQGASYEQYF. The DNA for the CDR3 is TGTGCCAGCAGCGGGGAACAGGGGGCATCCTACGAGCAGTACTTC.